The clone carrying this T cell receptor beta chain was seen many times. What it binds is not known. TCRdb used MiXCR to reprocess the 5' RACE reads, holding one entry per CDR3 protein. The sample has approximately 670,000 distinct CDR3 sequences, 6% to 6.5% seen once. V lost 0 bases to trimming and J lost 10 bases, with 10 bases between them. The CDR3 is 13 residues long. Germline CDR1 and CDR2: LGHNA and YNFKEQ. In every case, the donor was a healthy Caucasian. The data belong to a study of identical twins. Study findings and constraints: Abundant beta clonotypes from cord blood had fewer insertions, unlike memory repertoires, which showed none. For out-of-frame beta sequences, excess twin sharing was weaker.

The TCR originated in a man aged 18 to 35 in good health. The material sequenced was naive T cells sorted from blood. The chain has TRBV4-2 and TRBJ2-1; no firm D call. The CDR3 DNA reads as TGTGCCAGCAGCCAAGAATTGACCGAGGAGCAGTTCTTC. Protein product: CASSQELTEEQFF.